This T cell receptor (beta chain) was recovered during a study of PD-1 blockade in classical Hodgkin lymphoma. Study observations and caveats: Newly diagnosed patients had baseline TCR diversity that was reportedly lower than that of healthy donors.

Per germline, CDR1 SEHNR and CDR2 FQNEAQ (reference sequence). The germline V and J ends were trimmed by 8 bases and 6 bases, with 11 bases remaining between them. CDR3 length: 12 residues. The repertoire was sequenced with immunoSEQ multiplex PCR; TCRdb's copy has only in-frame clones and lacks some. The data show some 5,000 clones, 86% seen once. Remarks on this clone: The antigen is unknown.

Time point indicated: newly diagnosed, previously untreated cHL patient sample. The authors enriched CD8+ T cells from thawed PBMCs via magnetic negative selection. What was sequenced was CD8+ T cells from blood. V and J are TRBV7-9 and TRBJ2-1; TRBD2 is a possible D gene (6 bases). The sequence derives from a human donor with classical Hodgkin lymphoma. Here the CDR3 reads CASSGVGNEQFF. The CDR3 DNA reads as TGTGCCAGCTCGGGAGTTGGCAATGAGCAGTTCTTC.